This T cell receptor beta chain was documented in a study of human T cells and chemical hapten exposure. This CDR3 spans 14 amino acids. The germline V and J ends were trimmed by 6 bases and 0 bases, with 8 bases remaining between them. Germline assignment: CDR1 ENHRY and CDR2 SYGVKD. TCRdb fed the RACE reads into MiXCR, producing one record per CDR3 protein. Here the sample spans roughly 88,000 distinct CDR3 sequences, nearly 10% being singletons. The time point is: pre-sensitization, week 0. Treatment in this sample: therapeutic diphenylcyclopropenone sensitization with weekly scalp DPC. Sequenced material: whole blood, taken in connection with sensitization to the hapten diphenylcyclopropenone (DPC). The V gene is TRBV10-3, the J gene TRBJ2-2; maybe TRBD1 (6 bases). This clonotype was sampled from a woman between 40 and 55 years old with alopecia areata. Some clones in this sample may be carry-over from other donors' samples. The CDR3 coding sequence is TGTGCCATCAGCGGGACACCGAACACCGGGGAGCTGTTTTTT. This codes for CAISGTPNTGELFF.